The entry below gives a single TCR beta chain sequence along with its context. No cognate antigen has been identified for it. No clone much larger than this one lies a single base away; base qualities are absent. This record comes from a study of T-cell memory formation after mild COVID-19 (dated by TCRdb to about 2021). About the study as a whole: TCR sequence clusters from the two donors were largely donor specific. In a couple of donors, T-cell clones that expanded and contracted after mild COVID-19 were followed by sequencing TCRalpha and TCRbeta repertoires longitudinally. The cohort comprised two young, previously healthy adult volunteers, one female and one male. What the study reported, not specific to this receptor: The second-wave clones that peaked on day 37 were not confirmed to be SARS-CoV-2 specific. Some responding clones were detected in pre-infection memory, which suggested that pre-existing cross-reactive memory T cells had joined the SARS-CoV-2 response. From day 15 to 85, contracting clones showed balanced CD4/CD8 phenotypes, whereas a second wave of clones that expanded from day 15 to 37 leaned towards CD4+. Only a couple of mild cases were covered in the study, and larger cohorts including severe cases with pre-infection samples were considered necessary. Contracting CD4+ clones were located mainly in the CM and EM memory subsets, whereas CD8+ clones were found to be enriched in EMRA.

Ficoll-Paque density gradient centrifugation was used to isolate PBMCs. From its cysteine to its phenylalanine, the CDR3 spans 16 amino acids. Just CDR3 DNA is preserved here, 48 bases in frame from base 1. Trimming at the junction amounts to 8 bases on V and 0 bases on J, and the germline ends lie 14 bases apart. The germline V gene (reference sequence) specifies MNHNY as CDR1 and SVGAGI as CDR2. Sequencer: Illumina NovaSeq 6000. Using 5'RACE with constant-segment primers, TCRalpha and TCRbeta cDNA libraries were constructed, with sample barcodes and unique molecular identifiers added in the process. RNA was extracted from every sample with Trizol reagent. Libraries were amplified in two PCR steps, with a second sample barcode and Illumina TruSeq adapters added in the second step. The libraries were sequenced on an Illumina NovaSeq using 2 x 150 bp paired-end reads. As for how the authors treated the data: Reads were demultiplexed and collapsed into UMI-guided consensus sequences with migec v1.2.7. Using mixcr v2.1.11, UMI consensuses were aligned to TRA and TRB V and J templates and then assembled into clonotypes. Expanded or contracted clonotypes were those called significant by both edgeR and NoisET, with noise models trained on biological replicates. For edgeR calls, a false discovery rate-adjusted p below 0.01 and a log2 fold-change threshold of 1 were applied. PCA with hierarchical clustering of max-normalized trajectories of the 1000 most abundant clonotypes was used as exploratory dynamics analysis. The CD4 or CD8 phenotype of responding clones was assigned using the separately sequenced CD4+ and CD8+ repertoires. TCRdb trimmed public reads at Q25 via fastp, called clones via MiXCR and kept in-frame beta chains. Duplicate CDR3 protein sequences are folded into a single record with the most common DNA and genes. The V and J calls shown here were made by TCRdb, not taken from the authors' results. Counted in this sample were around 390,000 distinct CDR3 sequences; about 17% of them appeared once. The ten largest clones take up roughly 21% of the sample.

The sequenced sample was PBMCs or a T cell subset sorted from them (not recorded which). The sequence was obtained from a man aged 18 to 30 who had mild COVID-19 (a few samples of this study predate the infection). The sample titles of this study are shuffled in the database, so cell type and time point are left out; the donor was told from shared clones. The chain is made from TRBV6-6 and TRBJ2-6; no D gene call is confident. DNA sequence: TGTGCCAGCGGAATGGACGAGCCCTCTGGGGCCAACGTCCTGACTTTC. This translates into CASGMDEPSGANVLTF.